This TCR beta chain was identified during a study of shared clonotypes between healthy human individuals. This clone appeared a single time. Its antigen is still unknown. Free of recent acute infections or vaccinations, the donors were healthy HIV-negative adults. The CDR3 runs 15 residues. Trimming pared 3 bases from V and 4 bases from J, leaving 16 bases between. CDR1 is SGDLS and CDR2 is YYNGEE in the germline V gene. Overall study findings and caveats: Across four donors, naive CD4 shared around 5.4%, naive CD8 about 3.2%, memory CD4 more than 2%, memory CD8 approximately 0.4%. Estimated richness was generally greater in naive than memory subsets.

For each subset, genomic DNA was distributed in equal portions over several immunoSEQ plates. Libraries were prepared by immunoSEQ multiplex PCR; TCRdb keeps only in-frame clonotypes and omits some of them. The sample gives some 900,000 clones, 76% of which show up once; about 1.5% is in the top ten. The chain recombines TRBV9 with TRBJ1-2; no firm D call. The receptor's source is a man between 18 and 35 years old in good health. What was sequenced was memory CD4+ T cells sorted from blood. Subset described: CD45RA-negative fraction. The CDR3 DNA sequence: TGTGCCAGCAGCGGAACCGGGAACTGGGCCTATGGCTACACCTTC. This encodes CASSGTGNWAYGYTF. Full variable domain (outside the CDR3, taken from reference TRBV9 and TRBJ1-2): DSGVTQTPKHLITATGQRVTLRCSPRSGDLSVYWYQQSLDQGLQFLIQYYNGEERAKGNILERFSAQQFPDLHSELNLSSLELGDSALYFCASSGTGNWAYGYTFGSGTRLTVV.